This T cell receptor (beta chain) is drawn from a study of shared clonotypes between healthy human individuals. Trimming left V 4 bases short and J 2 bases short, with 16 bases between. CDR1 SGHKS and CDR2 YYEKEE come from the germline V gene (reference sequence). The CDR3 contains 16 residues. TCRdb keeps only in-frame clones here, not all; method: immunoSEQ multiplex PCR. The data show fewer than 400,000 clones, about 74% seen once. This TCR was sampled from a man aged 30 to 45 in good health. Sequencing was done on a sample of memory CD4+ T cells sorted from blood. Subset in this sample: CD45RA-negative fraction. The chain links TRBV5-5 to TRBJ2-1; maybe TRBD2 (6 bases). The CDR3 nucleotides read TGTGCCAGCAGCAGAACTAGCCTGGGGACCTACAATGAGCAGTTCTTC. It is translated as CASSRTSLGTYNEQFF.